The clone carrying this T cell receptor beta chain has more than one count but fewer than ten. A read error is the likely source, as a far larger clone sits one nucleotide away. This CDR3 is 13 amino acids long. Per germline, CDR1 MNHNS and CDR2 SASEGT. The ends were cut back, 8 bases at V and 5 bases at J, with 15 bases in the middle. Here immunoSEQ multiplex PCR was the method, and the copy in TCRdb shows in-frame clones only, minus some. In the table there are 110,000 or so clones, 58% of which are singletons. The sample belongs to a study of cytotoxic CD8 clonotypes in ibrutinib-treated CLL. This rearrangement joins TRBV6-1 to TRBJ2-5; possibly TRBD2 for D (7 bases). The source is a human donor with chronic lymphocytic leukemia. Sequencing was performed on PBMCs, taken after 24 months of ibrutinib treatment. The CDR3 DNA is TGTGCCAGCGGAGGAAGGGGGGGGGAGACCCAGTACTTC. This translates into CASGGRGGETQYF.